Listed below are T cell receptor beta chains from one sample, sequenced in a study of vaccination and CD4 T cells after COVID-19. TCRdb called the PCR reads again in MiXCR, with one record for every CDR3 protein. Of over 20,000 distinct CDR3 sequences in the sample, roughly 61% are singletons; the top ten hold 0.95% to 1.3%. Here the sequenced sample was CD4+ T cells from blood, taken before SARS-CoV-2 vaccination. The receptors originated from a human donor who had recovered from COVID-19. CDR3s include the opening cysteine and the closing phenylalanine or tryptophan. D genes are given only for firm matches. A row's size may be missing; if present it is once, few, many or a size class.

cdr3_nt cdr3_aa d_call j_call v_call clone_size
TGTGCCAGCAGTCCGGGACGGGAAGCTTTCTTT CASSPGREAFF - TRBJ1-1 TRBV12-3/TRBV12-4 -
TGTGCCAGCAGTGAAGTAGACGAGGGTTACGAGCAGTACTTC CASSEVDEGYEQYF - TRBJ2-7 TRBV2 few
TGTGCCAGCAGCTTATGGACAGGCGGGGAGACCCAGTACTTC CASSLWTGGETQYF TRBD1 TRBJ2-5 TRBV7-8 -
TGTGCCAGCAGCCCCGGTCGACAGTATGTTTCGGAGACCCAGTACTTC CASSPGRQYVSETQYF - TRBJ2-5 TRBV6-1 -
TGTGCCAGCAGCGGGACAGGAATCTCCTACGAGCAGTACTTC CASSGTGISYEQYF TRBD1 TRBJ2-7 TRBV4-2 -
TGCAGTGCTAGTGTGGGGGCTCGAACCTGGACCCAGTACTTC CSASVGARTWTQYF - TRBJ2-5 TRBV20-1 -
TGTGCCAGCAGCTTAGGGGGACCCCAAGAGACCCAGTACTTC CASSLGGPQETQYF - TRBJ2-5 TRBV11-3 few
TGCAGTGCTAGTGAGGGCTCTGGAAACACCATATATTTT CSASEGSGNTIYF - TRBJ1-3 TRBV20-1 few
TGTGCCACCCAGGAATTTAACTATGGCTACACCTTC CATQEFNYGYTF - TRBJ1-2 TRBV6-1 few
TGTGCCAGCAGTCCCCCATCTCTGGCCTGGAATGAGCAGTTCTTC CASSPPSLAWNEQFF - TRBJ2-1 TRBV28 -
TGTGCCATCAGTGAATCATCGACATGGAGCTCCTACGAGCAGTACTTC CAISESSTWSSYEQYF - TRBJ2-7 TRBV6-1 -
TGCAGTGCTAGAGATCTCGGGGCAGCCGGGAGGGCCCCCGTGGGACAAGAGACCCAGTACTTC CSARDLGAAGRAPVGQETQYF TRBD2 TRBJ2-5 TRBV20-1 -
TGTGCCAGCAGGGCCGACAGCACAGATACGCAGTATTTT CASRADSTDTQYF - TRBJ2-3 TRBV2 -
TGTGCCACCAGCGGTCATTGGGGCACTGAAGCTTTCTTT CATSGHWGTEAFF - TRBJ1-1 TRBV15 -
TGTGCCAGCAACCTCAGCGGGAAGAACCAAGAGACCCAGTACTTC CASNLSGKNQETQYF TRBD2 TRBJ2-5 TRBV6-1 -
TGTGCCAGCAGGCCACAGGGGGCATTGAAGGAGAAACTGTTTTTT CASRPQGALKEKLFF TRBD1 TRBJ1-4 TRBV27 -
TGCAGTGCTAGAGATTTCGCCAGGGGGAGCTCCTACAATGAGCAGTTCTTC CSARDFARGSSYNEQFF TRBD1 TRBJ2-1 TRBV20-1 -
TGTGCCAGCAGTTATTTGGGGCCGAATAACTATGGCTACACCTTC CASSYLGPNNYGYTF - TRBJ1-2 TRBV6-5 -
TGTGCCAGCAGGGGGGGAACTGAAGCTTTCTTT CASRGGTEAFF - TRBJ1-1 TRBV27 -
TGTGCCACCAGCAGAGAATCTAACGCAGATACGCAGTATTTT CATSRESNADTQYF - TRBJ2-3 TRBV15 -
TGCAGTGCTAGAGATCTACGACTAGCTTCCAATGAGCAGTTCTTC CSARDLRLASNEQFF TRBD2 TRBJ2-1 TRBV20-1 -
TGTGCCAGCAGTGAGATGGCGGGAGACTCCTACGAGCAGTACTTC CASSEMAGDSYEQYF TRBD2 TRBJ2-7 TRBV6-1 -
TGTGCCAGCAGTTATGGCTCGAGCACAGATACGCAGTATTTT CASSYGSSTDTQYF - TRBJ2-3 TRBV6-5 -
TGTGCCAGCAGTTTATATCAGAGTGAGCAGTACTTC CASSLYQSEQYF - TRBJ2-7 TRBV28 -
TGTGCCAGCAGCGTAGCGGGAGGGCCCTACGAGCAGTACTTC CASSVAGGPYEQYF TRBD2 TRBJ2-7 TRBV5-4 once
TGCAGTGCAAAGGTGACCATGAACACTGAAGCTTTCTTT CSAKVTMNTEAFF - TRBJ1-1 TRBV20-1 once
TGCAGTGCTAGAAGGGCGGGAACCCGCTTGAGCGGGGAGCTGTTTTTT CSARRAGTRLSGELFF - TRBJ2-2 TRBV20-1 -